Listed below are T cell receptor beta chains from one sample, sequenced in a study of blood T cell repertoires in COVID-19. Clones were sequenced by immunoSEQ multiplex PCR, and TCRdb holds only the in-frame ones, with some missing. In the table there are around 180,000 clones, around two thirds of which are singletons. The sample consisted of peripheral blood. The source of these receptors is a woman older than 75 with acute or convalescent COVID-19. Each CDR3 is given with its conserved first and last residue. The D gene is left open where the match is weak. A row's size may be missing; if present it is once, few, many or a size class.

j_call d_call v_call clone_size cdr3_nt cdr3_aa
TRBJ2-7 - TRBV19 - TGTGCCAGTAGTATCTTTCTGCAGGTGCTATGGCAGTACTTC CASSIFLQVLWQYF
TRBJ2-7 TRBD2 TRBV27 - TGTGCCAGCAGTTTGAGACTAGCGGTTTTCGACGAGCAGTACTTC CASSLRLAVFDEQYF
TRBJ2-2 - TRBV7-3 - TGTGCCAGCAGCTTCTCGCCGGAGCCCACCGGGGAGCTGTTTTTT CASSFSPEPTGELFF
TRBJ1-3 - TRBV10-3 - TGTGCCTCGAAGCGGGGGGACTCTGGAAACACCATATATTTT CASKRGDSGNTIYF
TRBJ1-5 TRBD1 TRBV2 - TGTGCCAGCAGCCAAACAGGGGGCTTTCAGCCCCAGCATTTT CASSQTGGFQPQHF
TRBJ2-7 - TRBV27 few TGTGCCAGCAGTTTTCTGGGGGAGGTGTACGAGCAGTACTTC CASSFLGEVYEQYF
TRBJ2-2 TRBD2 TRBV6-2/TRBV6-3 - TGTGCCAGCAGTCTAGCGGGTGCCACCGGGGAGCTGTTTTTT CASSLAGATGELFF
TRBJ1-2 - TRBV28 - TGTGCCAGCAGTGGTCGTAGTGGCTACACCTTC CASSGRSGYTF
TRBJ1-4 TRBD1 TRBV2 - TGTGCCAGCAGAGACAGGGTGCTGTTTTTT CASRDRVLFF
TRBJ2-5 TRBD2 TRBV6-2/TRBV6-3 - TGTGCCAGCAGTTACTTTTCTGTCGGGACTAGCGGGACCTCACAAGAGACCCAGTACTTC CASSYFSVGTSGTSQETQYF